The 13 T cell receptor beta chains below come from one sample, sequenced in a study of cytomegalovirus exposure and HLA in healthy donors. Primers included in the PCR were 60 Vbeta and 13 Jbeta primers. Sequencing used immunoSEQ multiplex PCR; TCRdb keeps in-frame clones, though not all of them. Of about 120,000 clones listed, approximately 80% are singletons. Source material: PBMCs. These receptors were collected from a female donor in good health and CMV-seropositive.

The CDR3 nucleotides are TGTGCCAGCGCCCCACGCAGTTGGGGGCGGTCTCGCACTGAAGCTTTCTTT. Translated, it gives CASAPRSWGRSRTEAFF. This chain connects TRBV28 to TRBJ1-1, with D perhaps matching TRBD1 (6 bases). V was cut by 8 bases and J by 4 bases, with 26 bases left in between. CDR1 MDHEN and CDR2 SYDVKM come from the germline V gene. The CDR3 length is 17 residues.

The chain carries TRBV7-2 and TRBJ2-1; TRBD1 matches 7 bases. The CDR3 length is 15 residues. Germline trimming cut 1 base from V and 6 bases from J; bases unmatched to any gene: 6. Germline V gives CDR1 SGHTA, CDR2 FQGNSA. The chain's CDR3 is CASSLVGTALNEQFF. The CDR3 DNA reads as TGTGCCAGCAGCTTAGTAGGGACAGCCCTCAATGAGCAGTTCTTC. The complete variable domain, with remaining parts taken from reference TRBV7-2 and TRBJ2-1, reads GAGVSQSPSNKVTEKGKDVELRCDPISGHTALYWYRQSLGQGLEFLIYFQGNSAPDKSGLPSDRFSAERTGGSVSTLTIQRTQQEDSAVYLCASSLVGTALNEQFFGPGTRLTVL.

This chain connects TRBV7-9 to TRBJ1-5; possibly TRBD1 for D (5 bases). Looked up from germline, CDR1 is SEHNR and CDR2 is FQNEAQ (reference sequence). The CDR3 sequence is 12 residues long. The DNA for the CDR3 is TGTTCCTCGGGGGAAGGACTTCAGCCCCAGCATTTT. It encodes CSSGEGLQPQHF.

The rearrangement uses TRBV7-2 and TRBJ1-1, with D maybe TRBD1 (6 bases). From germline, CDR1 is SGHTA and CDR2 FQGNSA. V lost 3 bases and J lost 4, with 9 bases in between. This CDR3 region has 13 residues. Here the CDR3 DNA reads TGTGCCAGCAGCTTGAGGGACACCACTGAAGCTTTCTTT. Its protein product is CASSLRDTTEAFF.

The chain joins TRBV27 to TRBJ2-7, with TRBD1 matching over 10 bases. CDR3 length: 15 amino acids. In germline, CDR1 is MNHEY, CDR2 SMNVEV (reference sequence). V trimming: 3 bases; J trimming: 9 bases; junction bases outside the gene matches: 11. The CDR3 loop is CASSFQDRGLRLQYF. The CDR3 DNA reads as TGTGCCAGCAGTTTTCAGGACAGGGGGTTACGGTTGCAGTACTTC.

This clone was seen a single time. The chain couples TRBV19 to TRBJ2-3; 7 positions match TRBD1. CDR1 is LNHDA and CDR2 is SQIVND in the germline V gene (reference sequence). Trimming cost V 0 bases and J 14 bases; bases outside gene matches: 8. The CDR3 consists of 13 residues. The CDR3 region is CASSIDKGGVGYF. DNA of the CDR3: TGTGCCAGTAGTATAGACAAAGGGGGCGTCGGGTATTTT.

The chain is built from TRBV27 and TRBJ2-7, with D possibly matching TRBD2 (6 bases). The CDR3 covers 15 residues. V dropped 5 bases and J dropped 0 bases, with 14 bases sitting between them. Germline V lookup: CDR1 MNHEY, CDR2 SMNVEV (reference sequence). In DNA, the CDR3 is TGTGCCAGCAGTCAAGGGACTTTCGGCTCCTACGAGCAGTACTTC. It encodes CASSQGTFGSYEQYF.

This chain joins TRBV28 and TRBJ2-7; weak D call: TRBD2 (6 bases). From germline, CDR1 is MDHEN and CDR2 SYDVKM. V lost 2 bases and J 1 base, leaving 9 bases between the germline ends. The CDR3 spans 14 residues. This CDR3 reads CASSLGGASYEQYF. The CDR3 nucleotides are TGTGCCAGCAGTTTAGGAGGGGCATCCTACGAGCAGTACTTC.

V is TRBV9 and J is TRBJ2-7, with 9 bases lining up with TRBD1. J lost 4 bases, V lost 2 bases, and 7 bases had no gene match. The CDR3 runs to 15 residues. Per the germline V gene, CDR1 is SGDLS and CDR2 is YYNGEE. The CDR3 is CASSVTGTGRYEQYF. DNA for the CDR3: TGTGCCAGCAGCGTTACCGGGACAGGGCGATACGAGCAGTACTTC. The variable domain in full, completed from reference TRBV9 and TRBJ2-7, reads DSGVTQTPKHLITATGQRVTLRCSPRSGDLSVYWYQQSLDQGLQFLIQYYNGEERAKGNILERFSAQQFPDLHSELNLSSLELGDSALYFCASSVTGTGRYEQYFGPGTRLTVT.

This clone appeared a few times. The CDR3 DNA reads TGTGCCAGCAGCGCGACTAGTGATGAGCAGTTCTTC. Translated, it gives CASSATSDEQFF. The chain employs TRBV11-2 and TRBJ2-1, with D perhaps matching TRBD2 (6 bases). Germline V gene lookup returns CDR1 SGHAT and CDR2 FQNNGV. CDR3 size: 12 residues. The V end lost 5 bases, the J end lost 8 bases, and 10 bases lay between the germline ends.

This clone was seen a few times. Written as DNA, the CDR3 is TGTGCCAGCAGTCTACAGGGGGCGCGGGCTTTCTTT. Protein product: CASSLQGARAFF. The J gene is TRBJ1-1, the V gene TRBV6-6, with TRBD1 identical over 9 bases. Germline-derived CDR1 and CDR2 are MNHNY and SVGAGI (reference sequence). The CDR3 has 12 residues. V shed 5 bases and J 11 bases; nucleotides not matched to a gene: 6.

This clone was seen a few times. The chain recombines TRBV4-2 with TRBJ1-5; D gene uncertain. This CDR3 spans 14 amino acids. Germline assignment: CDR1 LGHNA and CDR2 YNFKEQ. Between the trimmed V and J ends, which lost 3 bases and 3 bases, there was a span of 9 bases. The CDR3 nucleotides read TGTGCCAGCAGCCACCGTGAACACAATCAGCCCCAGCATTTT. This sequence encodes CASSHREHNQPQHF.

The rearrangement uses TRBV18 and TRBJ1-5; possibly TRBD1 for D (6 bases). The CDR3 extends over 16 amino acids. Germline V gives CDR1 KGHSH, CDR2 LQKENI. Trimming took 0 bases from V and 4 from J, leaving 13 bases between them. Here the CDR3 reads CASSPPAGVGNQPQHF. The DNA for the CDR3 is TGTGCCAGCTCACCACCCGCAGGGGTCGGGAATCAGCCCCAGCATTTT.